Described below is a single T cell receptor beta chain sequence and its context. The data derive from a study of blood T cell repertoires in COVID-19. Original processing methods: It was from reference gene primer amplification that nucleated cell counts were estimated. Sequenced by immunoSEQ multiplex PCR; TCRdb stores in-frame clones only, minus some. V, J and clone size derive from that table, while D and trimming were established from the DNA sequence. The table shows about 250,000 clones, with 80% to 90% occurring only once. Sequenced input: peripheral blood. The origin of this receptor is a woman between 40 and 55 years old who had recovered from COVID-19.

The CDR3 DNA reads TGTGCCAGCAGCTCTGGACAAGCTAATTCACCCCTCCACTTT. Encoded protein: CASSSGQANSPLHF. V and J are TRBV5-5 and TRBJ1-6; D might be TRBD1 (5 bases). The CDR3 has 14 amino acids. Germline V CDR1 and CDR2: SGHKS, YYEKEE (reference sequence). V lost 3 bases and J 6 bases, leaving 10 bases between the germline ends. The complete variable domain, with remaining parts taken from reference TRBV5-5 and TRBJ1-6, reads DAGVTQSPTHLIKTRGQQVTLRCSPISGHKSVSWYQQVLGQGPQFIFQYYEKEERGRGNFPDRFSARQFPNYSSELNVNALLLGDSALYLCASSSGQANSPLHFGNGTRLTVT.